This T cell receptor beta chain was obtained from a study of Graves' ophthalmopathy and Graves' hyperthyroidism. Whole-study findings and limits: For separating ophthalmopathy from stable hyperthyroidism, a 13-signature model gave almost 90% sensitivity and approximately 76% specificity. This model predicted ophthalmopathy progression (sensitivity approximately 68%, specificity about 72%).

Looked up from germline, CDR1 is SGHTA and CDR2 is FQGTGA. With 0 bases removed from V and 1 base from J, the gap between germline ends came to 9 bases. The CDR3 is 15 residues long. Clinicians made diagnoses from clinical symptoms, serum thyroxine, TRAb, thyroid ultrasound and orbital computed tomography. From fresh peripheral blood, around 10 ml in volume, the PBMCs were obtained. Amplification of TCR beta CDR3 regions used RNA transcripts. HTBI-primed first-round RT-PCR preceded second-round multiplex PCR. TCRdb called the multiplex PCR reads again in MiXCR, with one record for every CDR3 protein. The sample lists a few hundred thousand distinct CDR3 sequences; 20% to 25% were seen once. As concerns this clonotype: The target antigen is unknown.

The rearrangement links TRBV7-3 to TRBJ1-1, with a weak D call TRBD1 (5 bases). This TCR derives from a woman between 50 and 59 years old with Graves' ophthalmopathy. Sequencing was carried out using peripheral blood. CDR3: CASSLTPGPNTEAFF. In nucleotides, the CDR3 is TGTGCCAGCAGCTTAACACCAGGGCCGAACACTGAAGCTTTCTTT.